There are a few counts of the clone carrying this T cell receptor beta chain. As yet, its antigen is unknown. This record belongs to a study of early T cells in non-severe SARS-CoV-2 infection. Study details: Bulk RNA from unsorted whole blood was sequenced; chains were unpaired.

Molecules of cDNA were individually given unique molecular identifiers that were attached to them. TCRdb itself ran the 5' RACE reads through MiXCR, one entry per CDR3 protein. The sample records about 63,000 distinct CDR3 sequences, roughly 13% being singletons. Whole-study findings and limits: There was a bias toward anti-spike CD8 responses in VDJdb matching, which missed private and CD4 specificities.

Sample: whole blood. The receptor's source is an adult who was a healthcare worker with PCR-confirmed SARS-CoV-2 infection or an uninfected control (not recorded which).

The CDR3, as DNA: TGTGCCAGCAGTCGAGAACAGGGAGGGGCTTTCTTT. Residues: CASSREQGGAFF. The chain recombines TRBV2 with TRBJ1-1, with TRBD1 as a possible D gene (6 bases). V lost 5 bases and J lost 11, with 15 bases in between. The CDR3 has 12 residues. The germline V gene encodes CDR1 SNHLY and CDR2 FYNNEI. The entire variable domain, with the rest obtained from reference TRBV2 and TRBJ1-1, is as follows: EPEVTQTPSHQVTQMGQEVILRCVPISNHLYFYWYRQILGQKVEFLVSFYNNEISEKSEIFDDQFSVERPDGSNFTLKIRSTKLEDSAMYFCASSREQGGAFFGQGTRLTVV.